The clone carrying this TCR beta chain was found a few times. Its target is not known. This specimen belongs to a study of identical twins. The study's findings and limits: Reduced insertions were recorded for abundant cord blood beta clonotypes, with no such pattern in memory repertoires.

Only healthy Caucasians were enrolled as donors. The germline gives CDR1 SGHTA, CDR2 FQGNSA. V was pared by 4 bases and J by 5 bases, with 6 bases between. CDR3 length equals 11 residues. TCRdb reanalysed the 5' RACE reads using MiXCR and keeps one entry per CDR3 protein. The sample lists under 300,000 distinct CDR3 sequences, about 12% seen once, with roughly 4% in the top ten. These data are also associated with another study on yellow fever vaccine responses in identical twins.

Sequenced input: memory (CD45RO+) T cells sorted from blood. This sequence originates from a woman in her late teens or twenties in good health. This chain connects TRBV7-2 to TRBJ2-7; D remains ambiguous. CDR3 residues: CASSYTDEQYF. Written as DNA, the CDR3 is TGTGCCAGCAGCTATACTGACGAGCAGTACTTC.